This T cell receptor beta chain was recovered during a study of blood T cell repertoires in COVID-19. Study in general: The United States, Italy and Spain provided the acute and convalescent COVID-19 samples. The cDNA or gDNA used as material had been derived from T cells, B-cell-depleted T cells, or PBMCs.

CDR1 is LGHDT, CDR2 YNNKEL, per germline (reference sequence). Trimming removed 2 bases from V and 2 bases from J, with 13 bases in between. The CDR3 loop spans 15 amino acids. Under the authors' procedure: Amplification of reference gene primers provided the estimated nucleated cell counts. TCRdb keeps only in-frame clones here, not all; method: immunoSEQ multiplex PCR. The V and J calls and clone size come from that table; D and trimming were worked out from the DNA. Among 250,000 to 350,000 clones listed, approximately 84% were seen once. The specimen was peripheral blood. The rearrangement joins TRBV3-1 (or the pseudogene TRBV3-2) to TRBJ2-7, with D tentatively TRBD1 (6 bases). This receptor was identified in a human donor with COVID-19, enrolled during active disease. The donor label of this sample is uncertain. CDR3 DNA: TGTGCCAGCAGCCAACTCCGGGACACAGCCTACGAGCAGTACTTC. Protein sequence: CASSQLRDTAYEQYF.